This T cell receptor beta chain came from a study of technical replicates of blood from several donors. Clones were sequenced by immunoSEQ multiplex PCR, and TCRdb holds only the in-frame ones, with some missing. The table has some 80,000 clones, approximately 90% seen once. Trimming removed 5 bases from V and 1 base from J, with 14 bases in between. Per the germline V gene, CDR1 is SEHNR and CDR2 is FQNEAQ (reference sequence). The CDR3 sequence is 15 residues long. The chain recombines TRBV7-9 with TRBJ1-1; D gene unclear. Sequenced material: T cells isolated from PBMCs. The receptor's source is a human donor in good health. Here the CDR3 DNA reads TGTGCCAGCAGCCCTACAGTTGGCAGGAACACTGAAGCTTTCTTT. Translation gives CASSPTVGRNTEAFF.